Reported below is one TCR beta chain. Antigen: not known. The data derive from a study of a mutant IDH1 vaccine in newly diagnosed glioma. Data came from immunoSEQ multiplex PCR; TCRdb stores just in-frame clones and leaves some out. The table lists under 85,000 clones, roughly 85% of them singletons. The V gene end was trimmed by 7 bases and the J gene end by 5 bases; junction bases not matched to a gene: 12. Germline CDR1 and CDR2: SQVTM and ANQGSEA. The CDR3 covers 14 residues. This sample's time point: week 23, last vaccination. Mutant IDH1 20-mer peptide, at 300 ug, made up each vaccine dose, with topical imiquimod.

V gene TRBV29-1 combines with J gene TRBJ2-5; the match to TRBD2 covers 8 bases. This sequence originates from a woman in her forties or fifties with glioma. Sequenced here: PBMCs, sampled from a glioma patient whose treatment included an IDH1 peptide vaccine. The CDR3 bases are TGCAGCGCCAAGGAGGCACCGGGGGGGGAGACCCAGTACTTC. Amino acids: CSAKEAPGGETQYF. Full variable domain (rest looked up from reference TRBV29-1 and TRBJ2-5): SAVISQKPSRDICQRGTSLTIQCQVDSQVTMMFWYRQQPGQSLTLIATANQGSEATYESGFVIDKFPISRPNLTFSTLTVSNMSPEDSSIYLCSAKEAPGGETQYFGPGTRLLVL.